This TCR beta chain came from a study of T-cell reconstitution after alpha-beta-depleted transplantation in children. General study points: Roughly two months post-transplant, alpha-beta T cells reportedly originated from several hundred graft clones that had expanded.

There are many counts of this clonotype. Its antigen is unidentified. Preparing the TCRbeta library involved the use of unique molecular identifiers. TCRdb ran MiXCR on the PCR reads and lists one entry per CDR3 protein. Of more than 500,000 distinct CDR3 sequences listed, 9.5% to 12% were seen once; the top ten hold 13% to 15%. The sequence derives from a female patient between 2 and 15 years old who had a stem cell transplant for aplastic anemia, so the T cells may come from the graft donor. This specimen consisted of PBMCs, mostly from graft donor cells, obtained 180 days after TCRalphabeta/CD19-depleted stem cell transplant.

The CDR3, as DNA: TGTGCCAGCAGGTCCCAGGGGTCGGCCGAGCAGTACTTC. As protein: CASRSQGSAEQYF. The chain carries TRBV4-2 and TRBJ2-7, with D perhaps matching TRBD1 (6 bases). From germline, CDR1 is LGHNA and CDR2 YNFKEQ. V was clipped by 6 bases and J by 6 bases, with 15 bases between them. The CDR3 covers 13 residues.